The 6 T cell receptor beta chains below come from one sample, sequenced in a study of T cells after yellow fever vaccination. TCRdb analysed the 5' RACE reads with MiXCR anew, one entry per CDR3 protein. Here the sample spans 400,000 to 650,000 distinct CDR3 sequences, just over 20% being singletons. Material: PBMCs, obtained roughly 20 days after the first yellow fever vaccination. These receptors were collected from a man aged 18 to 29 who received the YFV17D yellow fever vaccine.

The rearrangement links TRBV3-1 to TRBJ2-2; 13 bases fit TRBD2. This CDR3 has 17 residues. Germline V gene sequence: CDR1 LGHDT, CDR2 YNNKEL (reference sequence). The CDR3 DNA sequence: TGTACCATCAGTTTGACTAGCGGGGGGCCGGGCACCGGGGAGCTGTTTTTT. It codes for CTISLTSGGPGTGELFF.

This clonotype was picked up many times. The CDR3 spells CASSFAVGRGETEAFF. CDR3 nucleotide sequence: TGTGCCAGCAGTTTCGCAGTTGGGAGGGGCGAGACTGAAGCTTTCTTT. V and J are TRBV28 and TRBJ1-1, with a possible D match to TRBD1 (5 bases). The CDR3 sequence is 16 residues long. Trimming stripped 3 bases from V and 5 bases from J, with 19 bases between. Germline values: CDR1 MDHEN, CDR2 SYDVKM.

The chain recombines TRBV21-1 with TRBJ2-7; the table's TRBD1 call for D was not verified on the DNA. TRBV21-1 constitutes a pseudogene. The CDR3 contains 17 residues. CDR3 in DNA: TGTGCCAGCAGCGCAGGGGGGAAACTAGCGGGAGTCTACGAGCAGTACTTC. It specifies CASSAGGKLAGVYEQYF.

This chain links TRBV20-1 with TRBJ2-2; D gene uncertain. The CDR3 spans 14 residues. Germline CDR1 reads DFQATT; CDR2 reads SNEGSKA (reference sequence). The V end was cut by 5 bases, the J end by 0 bases, with 10 bases between. The CDR3 sequence is CSAEPRTNTGELFF. The CDR3, as DNA: TGCAGTGCTGAACCGAGAACGAACACCGGGGAGCTGTTTTTT.

This clonotype came up a few times. The rearrangement joins TRBV18 to TRBJ1-1, with 9 bases aligning to TRBD1. The CDR3 length is 13 residues. In germline, CDR1 is KGHSH, CDR2 LQKENI. Trimming cost V 6 bases and J 3 bases; bases outside gene matches: 2. The CDR3 loop reads CASSGDRDTEAFF. In DNA form, the CDR3 reads TGTGCCAGCTCTGGGGACAGGGACACTGAAGCTTTCTTT.

Only a few counts were recorded for this clonotype. The chain combines TRBV20-1 with TRBJ1-5; D remains ambiguous. V lost 0 bases, J lost 4 bases, and 7 bases lay in between. Germline values: CDR1 DFQATT, CDR2 SNEGSKA (reference sequence). This CDR3 has 13 residues. DNA of the CDR3: TGCAGTGCTAGAGATGACCCGAATCAGCCCCAGCATTTT. Amino acid sequence: CSARDDPNQPQHF.